This entry lists 6 T cell receptor beta chains sequenced from one sample in a study of human T cells and chemical hapten exposure. Via MiXCR, TCRdb re-called the RACE reads, giving one row per CDR3 protein. Of some 180,000 distinct CDR3 sequences in the sample, approximately 20% are singletons; the top ten hold about 6.7%. The time point was: patch test 1, 2 weeks after DPC sensitization. Documented treatment: therapeutic diphenylcyclopropenone sensitization with weekly scalp DPC. Sequencing was performed on whole blood, taken in connection with sensitization to the hapten diphenylcyclopropenone (DPC). These receptors were obtained from a woman aged 50 to 65 with alopecia areata. Some clones in this sample may be carry-over from other donors' samples.

This clonotype was seen a handful of times. J is TRBJ2-1 and V is TRBV12-3 or TRBV12-4; D remains ambiguous. This CDR3 is built from 13 residues. V was shortened by 2 bases and J by 4 bases, with 6 bases between the two germline ends. The CDR3 here is CASSLPGYNEQFF. The CDR3 DNA reads as TGTGCCAGCAGTTTACCCGGGTACAATGAGCAGTTCTTC.

This clonotype was counted a few times. The genes are TRBV20-1 and TRBJ2-7; 7 nucleotides line up with TRBD1. Germline lookup yields CDR1 DFQATT and CDR2 SNEGSKA (reference sequence). This CDR3 is built from 14 residues. After removal of 6 bases from V and 0 bases from J, the junction contained 8 bases not matched to a gene. The CDR3 coding sequence is TGCAGTGCCCCTTTCCAGGGGGTCTCCTACGAGCAGTACTTC. This translates into CSAPFQGVSYEQYF.

The V gene is TRBV11-1, the J gene TRBJ2-1; TRBD2 matches at 7 bases. Germline CDR1 and CDR2: SGHAT and FQDESV (reference sequence). V was clipped by 4 bases and J by 5 bases; unmatched bases: 8. This CDR3 is 15 amino acids long. The DNA of the CDR3 is TGTGCCAGCAGCTCCCGACTAGCCCGAGACAATGAGCAGTTCTTC. Residues: CASSSRLARDNEQFF.

The J gene is TRBJ2-1, the V gene TRBV29-1; D is undetermined. Germline CDR1 reads SQVTM; CDR2 reads ANQGSEA. The V and J ends lost 5 bases and 7 bases respectively, with 9 bases between them. The CDR3 is 11 residues long. The CDR3 reads CSVSVGNEQFF. CDR3 coding DNA: TGCAGCGTTTCAGTGGGGAATGAGCAGTTCTTC.

V usage is TRBV13 and J usage is TRBJ2-5; TRBD2 matches 10 bases. Germline V gives CDR1 PRHDT, CDR2 FYEKMQ (reference sequence). CDR3 size: 16 residues. V lost 1 base to trimming and J lost 1 base; unmatched junction nucleotides: 3. The chain's CDR3 is CASSLARTSGQETQYF. Here the CDR3 DNA reads TGTGCCAGCAGCTTAGCTCGGACTAGCGGCCAAGAGACCCAGTACTTC.

This clonotype was counted only a few times. J is TRBJ1-6 and V is TRBV20-1, with a possible D match to TRBD1 (5 bases). CDR3 size: 14 residues. Germline values: CDR1 DFQATT, CDR2 SNEGSKA (reference sequence). V lost 8 bases to trimming and J lost 7 bases, with 18 bases between them. The CDR3 region has the DNA TGCAGTACGAGCCGGCGACAGAGAAATTCACCCCTCCACTTT. Residues: CSTSRRQRNSPLHF.